The rows below give T cell receptor beta chains drawn from one sample of a study of CXCR3-negative and CXCR3-positive naive CD8 T cells. Each CDR3 protein gets one entry in TCRdb, which reprocessed the 5' RACE reads and gives no DNA. This sample's table has about 98,000 distinct CDR3 sequences. The sample consisted of naive CXCR3+ CD8+ T cells from blood. The receptors come from a human donor in good health. Some clones in this sample may be carry-over from other donors' samples. The CDR3 runs from the conserved cysteine through the conserved F or W. Each record gives: CDR3 length, J gene, V gene, CDR3 protein.

length: 17; J: TRBJ2-3; V: TRBV28; CDR3: CASSFSRVAGGKDTQYF
length: 16; J: TRBJ1-1; V: TRBV12-3/TRBV12-4; CDR3: CASSLDLQGARTEAFF
length: 15; J: TRBJ2-1; V: TRBV7-8; CDR3: CASSPRGGSSPEQFF
length: 13; J: TRBJ2-1; V: TRBV25-1; CDR3: CASSDYSYNEQFF
length: 15; J: TRBJ2-1; V: TRBV5-1; CDR3: CASSLASLSYNEQFF
length: 14; J: TRBJ2-7; V: TRBV7-2; CDR3: CASSLRDRVYEQYF
length: 12; J: TRBJ2-7; V: TRBV27; CDR3: CASSGVAEGQYF
length: 16; J: TRBJ2-1; V: TRBV28; CDR3: CAISKGHASSYNEQFF
length: 14; J: TRBJ2-7; V: TRBV12-3/TRBV12-4; CDR3: CASSFLAGVGEQYF
length: 16; J: TRBJ1-1; V: TRBV5-6; CDR3: CASSLGPGYRNTEAFF
length: 13; J: TRBJ2-7; V: TRBV4-2; CDR3: CASSPSGFYEQYF
length: 11; J: TRBJ2-1; V: TRBV5-1; CDR3: CASNYGGEQFF
length: 17; J: TRBJ1-2; V: TRBV28; CDR3: CASSPSSPGRRRDGYTF
length: 14; J: TRBJ1-1; V: TRBV20-1; CDR3: CSARDPTRQIEAFF
length: 15; J: TRBJ2-1; V: TRBV9; CDR3: CASSTGQGVVDEQFF
length: 18; J: TRBJ2-1; V: TRBV10-1; CDR3: CASPTEGSLGLAYNEQFF
length: 15; J: TRBJ2-7; V: TRBV7-9; CDR3: CASTAPGQASYEQYF
length: 13; J: TRBJ2-7; V: TRBV5-6; CDR3: CASSLGGYYEQYF
length: 15; J: TRBJ2-7; V: TRBV12-3/TRBV12-4; CDR3: CASSFQDTSSYEQYF
length: 21; J: TRBJ1-3; V: TRBV5-1; CDR3: CASSLYFLDSPSPFSGNTIYF
length: 15; J: TRBJ2-1; V: TRBV19; CDR3: CASSMTVRSYNEQFF
length: 15; J: TRBJ2-3; V: TRBV28; CDR3: CASSTQGAGTDTQYF
length: 13; J: TRBJ1-1; V: TRBV6-6; CDR3: CASSYVSNTEAFF
length: 14; J: TRBJ2-7; V: TRBV4-2; CDR3: CASSQRTSGDEQYF
length: 14; J: TRBJ2-7; V: TRBV28; CDR3: CASTLNGRADEQYF
length: 16; J: TRBJ2-1; V: TRBV20-1; CDR3: CSAIQFLGRLNDEQFF
length: 15; J: TRBJ1-4; V: TRBV6-5; CDR3: CASSDDSTTNEKLFF
length: 21; J: TRBJ1-5; V: TRBV15; CDR3: CATSRDRSNLDWTPDNQPQHF
length: 14; J: TRBJ2-7; V: TRBV2; CDR3: CASSEGPGAYEQYF
length: 14; J: TRBJ2-7; V: TRBV28; CDR3: CASSSTGHGYEQYF
length: 12; J: TRBJ2-7; V: TRBV29-1; CDR3: CSVEGSGYEQYF
length: 18; J: TRBJ1-1; V: TRBV7-9; CDR3: CASSFPLGGQEMNTGAFF
length: 14; J: TRBJ2-7; V: TRBV27; CDR3: CASSLPGTSWEQYF
length: 15; J: TRBJ2-7; V: TRBV27; CDR3: CASSLSRAGIYEQYF
length: 16; J: TRBJ2-2; V: TRBV27; CDR3: CASSPGTSGNTGELFF
length: 15; J: TRBJ2-1; V: TRBV12-3/TRBV12-4; CDR3: CASSLDPPDRHEQFF
length: 17; J: TRBJ2-3; V: TRBV19; CDR3: CASSPALAGVLTDTQYF
length: 13; J: TRBJ2-5; V: TRBV12-3/TRBV12-4; CDR3: CASSHGQRETQYF
length: 13; J: TRBJ1-5; V: TRBV12-3/TRBV12-4; CDR3: CASSASGNQPQHF